The T cell receptor (beta chain) described here comes from a study of siplizumab effects on memory and regulatory T cells. Germline V CDR1 and CDR2: LGHNA, YNFKEQ. Deletions cut 1 base from V and 0 bases from J, with 16 bases between. The CDR3 totals 19 residues. Overall study results and limits: Left unconfirmed was the suppressive function of proliferating Tregs from siplizumab cultures. Unstimulated subsets were the mapping target of only a minor fraction of alloreactive clones.

Note on this clone: Antigen specificity is unknown.

Assays covered around 10^5 TCR templates per sample. TCRdb's table, derived via immunoSEQ multiplex PCR, lists solely in-frame clones and lacks some. The top ten clones hold 0.25% to 0.35% of a sample with more than 85,000 clones, about 93% of them seen once. The sample taken for sequencing was CD4+ T cells sorted from blood. This TCR came from a human donor in good health. The chain carries TRBV4-2 and TRBJ2-6, with D perhaps TRBD2 (5 bases). Here the CDR3 reads CASSQVPTGWGSGANVLTF. DNA for the CDR3: TGTGCCAGCAGCCAAGTCCCTACGGGGTGGGGCTCTGGGGCCAACGTCCTGACTTTC.